The clone carrying this TCR beta chain was detected a few times. Its antigen is currently unknown. This entry comes from a study of cytomegalovirus exposure and HLA in healthy donors. Germline trimming cut 3 bases from V and 3 bases from J; bases unmatched to any gene: 5. There are 15 residues in the CDR3. Germline V gene sequence: CDR1 LGHNA, CDR2 YNFKEQ. The study, taken as a whole, reports: It is likely that the observed cluster of highly shared sequence variants was a sequencing artifact. When the data were analyzed later, several of the most significant clusters appeared to be linked to common viral pathogens.

Primers included in the PCR were 60 Vbeta and 13 Jbeta primers. TCRdb's table, derived via immunoSEQ multiplex PCR, lists solely in-frame clones and lacks some. The sample consists of under 200,000 clones, approximately 70% of them appearing once. The rearrangement joins TRBV4-2 to TRBJ2-1; 7 bases agree with TRBD1. The TCR originated in a woman aged 40-49 years in good health and CMV-seropositive. The sample taken for sequencing was PBMCs. CDR3 coding DNA: TGTGCCAGCAGCCAGACAGGGAAGAACTACAATGAGCAGTTCTTC. It specifies CASSQTGKNYNEQFF.